This TCR beta chain emerged from a study of Graves' ophthalmopathy and Graves' hyperthyroidism. Amplification of TCR beta CDR3 regions used RNA transcripts. RT-PCR was first run with HTBI primers, then multiplex PCR in a second round. TCRdb passed the multiplex PCR reads through MiXCR, listing each CDR3 protein once. The table includes approximately 37,000 distinct CDR3 sequences, over 40% detected once. V was cut by 6 bases and J by 1 base, with 12 bases left in between. The CDR3 is made up of 14 amino acids. The chain joins TRBV12-3 or TRBV12-4 to TRBJ1-1; D remains ambiguous. Sequenced material: peripheral blood. The sequence derives from an adult man with Graves' ophthalmopathy. This chain's CDR3 is CASRRLAENTEAFF. For the CDR3, the DNA is TGTGCCAGCAGGCGACTAGCGGAGAACACTGAAGCTTTCTTT.